The 27 T cell receptor beta chains given below trace back to one sample, sequenced in a study of shared clonotypes between healthy human individuals. Naive-designated CD8 cells lacked CD45RO, were positively enriched for CCR7, and omitted terminally differentiated effector memory CD45RA+ cells. The table came from immunoSEQ multiplex PCR; TCRdb's copy has only in-frame clones and leaves some out. In the table there are about 2.1 million clones, just under 95% of which are singletons. Input material: naive CD8+ T cells from PBMCs. These receptors were obtained from a man aged 18-30 years in good health. Some clones in this sample may be carry-over from other donors' samples.

This chain connects TRBV9 to TRBJ2-7; D gene unclear. Germline CDR1 reads SGDLS; CDR2 reads YYNGEE. The CDR3 extends over 14 amino acids. Trimming left V 0 bases short and J 5 bases short, with 12 bases between. CDR3: CASSVGGWMDEQYF. DNA of the CDR3: TGTGCCAGCAGCGTAGGCGGTTGGATGGACGAGCAGTACTTC.

A remark on this clone: This sample includes further DNA sequences coding for the same CDR3. J is TRBJ2-1 and V is TRBV7-9; D unclear. The CDR3 loop spans 12 amino acids. The V end was cut by 4 bases, the J end by 0 bases, with 1 base between. The germline V gene encodes CDR1 SEHNR and CDR2 FQNEAQ (reference sequence). CDR3 sequence reads: CASSYSYNEQFF. DNA for the CDR3: TGTGCCAGCAGCTACTCCTACAATGAGCAGTTCTTC. The full variable domain, rest sourced from reference TRBV7-9 and TRBJ2-1, is DTGVSQNPRHKITKRGQNVTFRCDPISEHNRLYWYRQTLGQGPEFLTYFQNEAQLEKSRLLSDRFSAERPKGSFSTLEIQRTEQGDSAMYLCASSYSYNEQFFGPGTRLTVL.

This sequence joins TRBV4-3 and TRBJ2-3; no reliable D call. This CDR3 is 18 amino acids long. Germline V gives CDR1 LGHNA, CDR2 YSLEER. V shed 1 base and J shed 9 bases, with 26 bases lying between them. CDR3 in amino acids: CASSQGAPDGLGMGTQYF. Here the CDR3 DNA reads TGCGCCAGCAGCCAAGGTGCCCCGGACGGCCTGGGAATGGGAACGCAGTATTTT.

The chain combines TRBV4-1 with TRBJ2-3, with D possibly called TRBD1 or TRBD2 (5 bases each). V lost 1 base, J lost 1 base, and 12 bases lay in between. Looked up from germline, CDR1 is MGHRA and CDR2 is YSYEKL. The length of the CDR3 is 16 residues. The CDR3 sequence is CASSQVMGDGTDTQYF. Here the CDR3 DNA reads TGCGCCAGCAGCCAAGTGATGGGGGATGGCACAGATACGCAGTATTTT.

The chain joins TRBV27 to TRBJ2-7; D not certain. Germline V gene lookup returns CDR1 MNHEY and CDR2 SMNVEV (reference sequence). This CDR3 has 15 amino acids. The germline V and J ends were trimmed by 5 bases and 2 bases, with 16 bases remaining between them. The CDR3 DNA is TGTGCCAGCAGTCCACTCTCGACATTAACCTACGAGCAGTACTTC. Protein sequence: CASSPLSTLTYEQYF.

The rearrangement uses TRBV19 and TRBJ1-2; D might be TRBD1 (6 bases). Trimming shortened V by 1 base and J by 2 bases, and 17 bases separated the two germline ends. The length of the CDR3 is 17 residues. The germline CDR1 and CDR2 sequences are LNHDA and SQIVND (reference sequence). The CDR3 DNA follows: TGTGCCAGTAGTATAGGCGCCGGCTGGGGGCTGAACTATGGCTACACCTTC. Translation: CASSIGAGWGLNYGYTF.

In the case of this clone: Other DNA sequences in the sample encode the same CDR3. The rearrangement links TRBV6-6 to TRBJ2-7; D is uncertain. V lost 0 bases, J lost 3 bases, and 6 bases lay in between. This CDR3 has 13 residues. The V gene's germline CDR1 is MNHNY and CDR2 SVGAGI (reference sequence). The CDR3 reads CASSYSRSYEQYF. The CDR3 DNA reads TGTGCCAGCAGTTACTCTCGGAGCTACGAGCAGTACTTC.

Concerning this clone itself: The conserved closing phenylalanine or tryptophan is absent in this CDR3, likely reflecting a read error. The limits of the CDR3 on the DNA are not certain, so only TCRdb's listed CDR3 is given. The chain combines TRBV5-1 with TRBJ2-7; the table's D call, TRBD1, has no DNA check behind it. Per germline, CDR1 SGHRS and CDR2 YFSETQ. The CDR3 is made up of 9 amino acids, end residues included. The CDR3 reads CASILQGSN.

The chain recombines TRBV7-9 with TRBJ1-6; no reliable D call. Per the germline V gene, CDR1 is SEHNR and CDR2 is FQNEAQ (reference sequence). The CDR3 contains 14 residues. The V and J ends lost 0 bases and 8 bases respectively, with 8 bases between them. This CDR3 is CASSLAAPDSPLHF. CDR3 DNA sequence: TGTGCCAGCAGCTTAGCTGCCCCGGATTCACCCCTCCACTTT.

The chain couples TRBV2 to TRBJ1-1; maybe TRBD1 (6 bases). V was clipped by 7 bases and J by 1 base, with 10 bases between them. The germline gives CDR1 SNHLY, CDR2 FYNNEI. The CDR3 spans 13 residues. DNA of the CDR3: TGTGCCAGCAAGAGGGGGGGGAACACTGAAGCTTTCTTT. Its translation is CASKRGGNTEAFF.

This rearrangement joins TRBV6-6 to TRBJ2-6, with a tentative D call TRBD1 (6 bases). CDR1 and CDR2 from the germline V gene are MNHNY and SVGAGI (reference sequence). The CDR3 consists of 12 residues. Trimming took off 9 bases at V and 12 bases at J, with 15 bases between the two ends. This CDR3 reads CASLQGLSVLTF. DNA for the CDR3: TGTGCCAGTCTGCAGGGGCTAAGCGTCCTGACTTTC.

The J gene is TRBJ2-7, the V gene TRBV29-1; 10 nucleotides line up with TRBD2. Germline V lookup: CDR1 SQVTM, CDR2 ANQGSEA. The CDR3 spans 12 residues. The V gene end was trimmed by 5 bases and the J gene end by 6 bases; junction bases not matched to a gene: 4. The CDR3 nucleotides read TGCAGCGTTCTAGCGGGAGCGGGCGAGCAGTACTTC. As protein: CSVLAGAGEQYF.

The rearrangement uses TRBV21-1 and TRBJ2-3; the listed D gene, TRBD2, was not tested against the DNA. TRBV21-1 is an annotated pseudogene. The CDR3 contains 18 residues. This CDR3 is CASSKEYSGRDYTDTQYF. CDR3 in DNA: TGTGCCAGCAGCAAAGAGTACTCAGGCAGGGACTACACAGATACGCAGTATTTT.

V and J are TRBV27 and TRBJ1-1, with 8 bases fitting TRBD1. The CDR3 covers 14 residues. Trimming at V came to 7 bases and at J to 0 bases, leaving 4 bases not matched to a gene. Germline V gene sequence: CDR1 MNHEY, CDR2 SMNVEV (reference sequence). In DNA, the CDR3 is TGTGCCAGCACCCGACAGGGGATGAACACTGAAGCTTTCTTT. Amino acids: CASTRQGMNTEAFF.

The CDR3 DNA sequence: TGTGCCAGCAGCGTCGGACTGATCTACAATGAGCAGTTCTTC. Its translation: CASSVGLIYNEQFF. The J gene is TRBJ2-1, the V gene TRBV7-9; tentative D call: TRBD2 (5 bases). Germline lookup yields CDR1 SEHNR and CDR2 FQNEAQ (reference sequence). V lost 5 bases, J lost 3 bases, and 11 bases lay in between. The CDR3 runs 14 residues.

This rearrangement joins TRBV27 to TRBJ2-7, with D tentatively TRBD2 (6 bases). Deletions cut 8 bases from V and 1 base from J, with 18 bases between. The CDR3 is made up of 15 amino acids. CDR1 and CDR2 (germline): MNHEY, SMNVEV (reference sequence). The CDR3 bases are TGTGCCAGCCGTCGGGACTCCGTGGGATCCTACGAGCAGTACTTC. Amino acid sequence: CASRRDSVGSYEQYF.

V is TRBV11-2 and J is TRBJ2-7; D unresolved. Between the trimmed V and J ends, which lost 5 bases and 2 bases, there was a span of 16 bases. The CDR3 extends over 15 amino acids. The germline gives CDR1 SGHAT, CDR2 FQNNGV. This CDR3 reads CASSPEPGPTYEQYF. Here the CDR3 DNA reads TGTGCCAGCAGCCCTGAACCCGGGCCAACCTACGAGCAGTACTTC. Full variable domain (rest looked up from reference TRBV11-2 and TRBJ2-7): EAGVAQSPRYKIIEKRQSVAFWCNPISGHATLYWYQQILGQGPKLLIQFQNNGVVDDSQLPKDRFSAERLKGVDSTLKIQPAKLEDSAVYLCASSPEPGPTYEQYFGPGTRLTVT.

The V gene is TRBV7-9, the J gene TRBJ2-7; D not resolved. CDR3 length: 14 amino acids. V was pared by 3 bases and J by 2 bases, with 11 bases between. Germline values: CDR1 SEHNR, CDR2 FQNEAQ (reference sequence). Written as DNA, the CDR3 is TGTGCCAGCAGCTTTTCTTCGCGGACCTACGAGCAGTACTTC. Protein product: CASSFSSRTYEQYF.

The chain uses TRBV7-9 and TRBJ2-1, with D possibly matching TRBD2 (5 bases). CDR3 size: 15 residues. V lost 5 bases, J lost 16 bases, and 27 bases lay in between. CDR1 and CDR2 from the germline V gene are SEHNR and FQNEAQ (reference sequence). CDR3 residues: CASSPQTAFRLLFFF. CDR3 DNA sequence: TGTGCCAGCAGCCCCCAGACTGCGTTCCGACTACTGTTTTTCTTC.

CDR3 amino acids: CASSTEGETQYF. The CDR3 DNA reads TGTGCCAGCAGTACGGAGGGAGAGACCCAGTACTTC. The rearrangement links TRBV13 to TRBJ2-5; a weak D match, TRBD2 (6 bases). This CDR3 is 12 amino acids long. CDR1 and CDR2 (germline): PRHDT, FYEKMQ (reference sequence). The ends were cut back, 6 bases at V and 4 bases at J, with 9 bases in the middle. Complete variable domain (other parts from reference TRBV13 and TRBJ2-5): AAGVIQSPRHLIKEKRETATLKCYPIPRHDTVYWYQQGPGQDPQFLISFYEKMQSDKGSIPDRFSAQQFSDYHSELNMSSLELGDSALYFCASSTEGETQYFGPGTRLLVL.

The chain is built from TRBV27 and TRBJ1-2; D remains unclear. Germline CDR1 is MNHEY and CDR2 is SMNVEV (reference sequence). V was cut by 2 bases and J by 6 bases, with 10 bases left in between. CDR3 length: 13 amino acids. CDR3 amino acids: CASSLITGDGYTF. CDR3 coding DNA: TGTGCCAGCAGTTTAATTACCGGGGATGGCTACACCTTC.

The CDR3 loop reads CATVTGDQNTEAFF. The CDR3 DNA follows: TGTGCCACCGTGACGGGGGACCAGAACACTGAAGCTTTCTTT. The rearrangement links TRBV10-3 to TRBJ1-1; tentatively, D is TRBD1 (5 bases). CDR3 size: 14 residues. Looked up from germline, CDR1 is ENHRY and CDR2 is SYGVKD. With 10 bases removed from V and 1 base from J, the gap between germline ends came to 16 bases.

This clone was counted once. This chain joins TRBV6-5 and TRBJ1-1; D is ambiguous. The CDR3 loop spans 15 amino acids. The V gene lost 0 bases and the J gene lost 6 bases, with 14 bases spanning the gap. From germline, CDR1 is MNHEY and CDR2 SVGAGI. The DNA for the CDR3 is TGTGCCAGCAGTTACTCGGGTGAGTCGGTATCTGAAGCTTTCTTT. Its protein product is CASSYSGESVSEAFF.

In this sample, this clone turned up once. The chain has TRBV7-2 and TRBJ2-7; 9 bases fit TRBD2. CDR1 is SGHTA and CDR2 is FQGNSA in the germline V gene. This CDR3 is 18 amino acids long. The V gene end was trimmed by 6 bases and the J gene end by 0 bases; junction bases not matched to a gene: 15. The CDR3 DNA is TGTGCCAGCAGACCCATGGGGCGGGAGGGCCTCAGCTCCTACGAGCAGTACTTC. Encoded protein: CASRPMGREGLSSYEQYF.

The chain is built from TRBV16 and TRBJ2-5; TRBD2 matches at 9 bases. The CDR3 extends over 17 amino acids. The junction had 15 bases not matched to a gene; V was cut back by 5 bases and J by 5 bases. Germline assignment: CDR1 KGHSY and CDR2 FQNENV. The CDR3 loop reads CASSASKAGTSTETQYF. CDR3 nucleotides: TGTGCCAGCAGCGCCTCGAAAGCCGGGACTAGCACCGAGACCCAGTACTTC.

The chain combines TRBV7-6 with TRBJ1-1; weak D call: TRBD1 (5 bases). V was cut by 4 bases and J by 0 bases, with 15 bases left in between. Germline V lookup: CDR1 SGHVS, CDR2 FNYEAQ. The CDR3 totals 16 residues. The CDR3 protein is CASSYKEGELNTEAFF. The CDR3 DNA reads TGTGCCAGCAGCTACAAAGAAGGGGAACTGAACACTGAAGCTTTCTTT.

The chain links TRBV28 to TRBJ1-2; D call uncertain. Germline CDR1 reads MDHEN; CDR2 reads SYDVKM. The ends were cut back, 5 bases at V and 7 bases at J, with 11 bases in the middle. This CDR3 is 12 amino acids long. Here the CDR3 reads CASSGPSLGYTF. The CDR3 bases are TGTGCCAGCAGTGGCCCAAGTCTTGGCTACACCTTC.